This T cell receptor (beta chain) was identified in a study of blood T cell repertoires in COVID-19. Study-level information: Sites in the United States, Italy and Spain provided acute and convalescent COVID-19 samples. The cDNA or gDNA used as material had been derived from T cells, B-cell-depleted T cells, or PBMCs.

In the authors' methods: From reference gene primer amplification, estimates of nucleated cell counts were derived. Produced via immunoSEQ multiplex PCR; TCRdb's table is partial and in-frame only. V, J and clone size reflect that table, while D and trimming were determined from the DNA. Counted here are 350,000 to 550,000 clones, more than 85% occurring once; the ten biggest clones make up 4% to 5.5%. V was shortened by 4 bases and J by 14 bases, with 26 bases between the two germline ends. CDR1 and CDR2 from the germline V gene are SEHNR and FQNEAQ (reference sequence). This CDR3 is built from 16 residues.

This clonotype was sampled from a woman aged 25 to 45 with acute or convalescent COVID-19. The chain carries TRBV7-9 and TRBJ1-4; weak D call: TRBD1 (5 bases). Sequenced sample: peripheral blood. This CDR3 is CASSSPRRGLTKELFF. CDR3 in DNA: TGTGCCAGCAGCTCCCCGAGGAGGGGCCTTACGAAAGAGCTGTTTTTT.